Below are 21 T cell receptor beta chains sequenced from a single sample in a study of blood T cell repertoires in COVID-19. Data came from immunoSEQ multiplex PCR; TCRdb stores just in-frame clones and leaves some out. The sample lists 360,000 or so clones, 89% occurring once. Sequencing was performed on peripheral blood. The source of these receptors is a woman aged 60-75 years with COVID-19, enrolled during active disease.

V and J are TRBV11-1 and TRBJ2-1, with TRBD2 identical over 16 bases. CDR1 and CDR2 (germline): SGHAT, FQDESV (reference sequence). V lost 5 bases, J lost 8 bases, and 6 bases stayed unmatched. This CDR3 contains 16 residues. This CDR3 reads CASSIGTSGGAYEQFF. CDR3 in DNA: TGTGCCAGCAGCATTGGGACTAGCGGGGGGGCGTATGAGCAGTTCTTC.

The rearrangement links TRBV5-1 to TRBJ1-5; 7 bases map to TRBD1. The CDR3 loop spans 15 amino acids. After removal of 4 bases from V and 0 bases from J, the junction contained 4 bases not matched to a gene. Germline CDR1 and CDR2: SGHRS and YFSETQ. The CDR3 region is CASSVGTASNQPQHF. CDR3 nucleotides: TGCGCCAGCAGCGTAGGGACAGCTAGCAATCAGCCCCAGCATTTT.

The CDR3 protein is CASSQVNTGELFF. The CDR3 DNA sequence: TGTGCCAGCAGTCAGGTGAACACCGGGGAGCTGTTTTTT. The chain couples TRBV28 to TRBJ2-2; no reliable D call. This CDR3 spans 13 amino acids. The germline gives CDR1 MDHEN, CDR2 SYDVKM. Trimming took off 5 bases at V and 1 base at J, with 5 bases between the two ends.

The chain has TRBV3-1 (or the pseudogene TRBV3-2) and TRBJ1-1, with 7 bases lining up with TRBD1. CDR3 length: 15 amino acids. With V trimmed by 0 bases and J by 1 base, 2 bases remained unmatched. Germline CDR1 and CDR2: LGHDT and YNNKEL (reference sequence). CDR3 in amino acids: CASSQDDRANTEAFF. CDR3 nucleotides: TGTGCCAGCAGCCAAGACGACAGGGCGAACACTGAAGCTTTCTTT.

V gene TRBV6-5 combines with J gene TRBJ2-2; D is possibly TRBD2 (5 bases). This CDR3 region has 15 residues. Trimming took 5 bases from V and 6 from J, leaving 16 bases between them. CDR1 is MNHEY and CDR2 is SVGAGI in the germline V gene. The CDR3 loop reads CASSIGETLSGELFF. CDR3 nucleotide sequence: TGTGCCAGCAGTATCGGGGAAACACTCTCCGGGGAGCTGTTTTTT.

This clone was recorded only once. Here the CDR3 reads CASSFYRASTGELFF. The DNA for the CDR3 is TGCGCCAGCAGCTTTTACAGGGCGAGCACCGGGGAGCTGTTTTTT. The V call is TRBV5-1, the J call TRBJ2-2; D possibly corresponds to TRBD1 (6 bases). Trimming stripped 2 bases from V and 4 bases from J, with 12 bases between. The germline CDR1 and CDR2 sequences are SGHRS and YFSETQ. The CDR3 runs 15 residues.

V usage is TRBV2 and J usage is TRBJ1-5; D remains unclear. Germline loops: CDR1 SNHLY, CDR2 FYNNEI. The V gene lost 2 bases and the J gene lost 0 bases, with 14 bases spanning the gap. The length of the CDR3 is 17 residues. The CDR3 region is CASSELWALGSNQPQHF. The CDR3 coding sequence is TGTGCCAGCAGTGAATTGTGGGCCCTGGGTAGCAATCAGCCCCAGCATTTT.

The chain uses TRBV7-9 and TRBJ1-2, with TRBD1 as a possible D gene (6 bases). The CDR3 is 14 amino acids. With 5 bases removed from V and 2 bases from J, the gap between germline ends came to 12 bases. Germline V gene sequence: CDR1 SEHNR, CDR2 FQNEAQ (reference sequence). CDR3 protein: CASSQTGNNYGYTF. CDR3 nucleotide sequence: TGTGCCAGCAGCCAGACAGGAAACAACTATGGCTACACCTTC.

This chain links TRBV7-2 with TRBJ2-1, with a tentative D call TRBD2 (6 bases). The CDR3 runs 15 residues. Trimming left V 3 bases short and J 5 bases short, with 14 bases between. Per the germline V gene, CDR1 is SGHTA and CDR2 is FQGNSA. In DNA form, the CDR3 reads TGTGCCAGCAGCTTTGGGTCGTGGGGGGACAATGAGCAGTTCTTC. The encoded protein is CASSFGSWGDNEQFF.

The V call is TRBV12-3 or TRBV12-4, the J call TRBJ2-5; D remains unclear. This CDR3 region has 13 residues. Trimming shortened V by 4 bases and J by 3 bases, and 9 bases separated the two germline ends. The CDR3 DNA reads TGTGCCAGCAGTTCAGACAAAAAAGAGACCCAGTACTTC. It yields the protein CASSSDKKETQYF.

The chain employs TRBV9 and TRBJ2-2; 8 bases fit TRBD2. The CDR3 loop spans 15 amino acids. CDR1 is SGDLS and CDR2 is YYNGEE in the germline V gene. The V segment lost 0 bases and the J segment 4 bases; nucleotides outside the gene matches: 2. CDR3 nucleotides: TGTGCCAGCAGCGTAGCGGGGGGGTCCACCGGGGAGCTGTTTTTT. This sequence encodes CASSVAGGSTGELFF.

The genes are TRBV6-5 and TRBJ2-4, with D tentatively TRBD2 (5 bases). Trimming stripped 8 bases from V and 2 bases from J, with 13 bases between. Per the germline V gene, CDR1 is MNHEY and CDR2 is SVGAGI. This CDR3 has 14 amino acids. This CDR3 is CASRVDFSKNIQYF. CDR3 nucleotides: TGTGCCAGCCGCGTGGACTTCTCCAAAAACATTCAGTACTTC.

This chain connects TRBV5-1 to TRBJ2-7; D is possibly TRBD2 (7 bases). Trimming stripped 3 bases from V and 3 bases from J, with 13 bases between. Germline assignment: CDR1 SGHRS and CDR2 YFSETQ. This CDR3 region has 14 residues. The CDR3 nucleotides read TGCGCCAGCAGCTCCGGGGGGCGGGACTACGAGCAGTACTTC. It yields the protein CASSSGGRDYEQYF.

The chain joins TRBV15 to TRBJ1-2; D is uncertain. The V gene lost 0 bases and the J gene lost 7 bases, with 15 bases spanning the gap. Germline-derived CDR1 and CDR2 are LNHNV and YYDKDF (reference sequence). The CDR3 spans 15 residues. This CDR3 reads CATSRDFNGFLGYTF. CDR3 DNA: TGTGCCACCAGCAGAGACTTCAACGGGTTTCTTGGCTACACCTTC.

The chain is built from TRBV28 and TRBJ1-2; 10 nucleotides line up with TRBD1. The CDR3 runs to 16 residues. CDR1 and CDR2 (germline): MDHEN, SYDVKM. J lost 4 bases, V lost 4 bases, and 9 bases had no gene match. The CDR3 here is CASSSTPGQGIYGYTF. For the CDR3, the DNA is TGTGCCAGCAGTTCCACTCCGGGACAGGGGATCTATGGCTACACCTTC.

The chain combines TRBV10-2 with TRBJ1-2; 7 bases align to TRBD1. Trimming cost V 6 bases and J 6 bases; bases outside gene matches: 7. CDR1 WSHSY and CDR2 SAAADI come from the germline V gene. The CDR3 extends over 13 amino acids. For the CDR3, the DNA is TGCGCCAGCAGCCGCAGGGGGGAGGATGGCTACACCTTC. This translates into CASSRRGEDGYTF.

The chain combines TRBV7-9 with TRBJ1-2; unclear D gene. V gave up 5 bases and J gave up 5 bases, with 21 bases separating them. The CDR3 covers 16 residues. The germline V gene has CDR1 SEHNR and CDR2 FQNEAQ (reference sequence). CDR3 residues: CASSPGGYPTLYGYTF. In DNA, the CDR3 is TGTGCCAGCAGCCCTGGCGGCTACCCCACCCTTTATGGCTACACCTTC.

The chain recombines TRBV15 with TRBJ2-7; 7 positions match TRBD2. Looked up from germline, CDR1 is LNHNV and CDR2 is YYDKDF (reference sequence). The CDR3 is 15 residues long. V dropped 1 base and J dropped 1; count of bases not matched to a gene: 4. This CDR3 reads CATSRGASGSYEQYF. The CDR3, as DNA: TGTGCCACCAGCAGAGGAGCTAGCGGATCCTACGAGCAGTACTTC.

The chain links TRBV5-1 to TRBJ1-1; 8 bases fit TRBD1. Trimming removed 4 bases from V and 3 bases from J; junction bases left unmatched: 5. The CDR3 loop spans 14 amino acids. In germline, CDR1 is SGHRS, CDR2 YFSETQ. The CDR3 loop is CASSDTGGHTEAFF. CDR3 coding DNA: TGCGCCAGCAGCGACACAGGGGGGCACACTGAAGCTTTCTTT.

This chain links TRBV15 with TRBJ1-4, with 9 bases that match TRBD1. This CDR3 is built from 14 residues. The V gene's germline CDR1 is LNHNV and CDR2 YYDKDF (reference sequence). V was clipped by 7 bases and J by 13 bases; unmatched bases: 13. CDR3 loop: CATNPQQGQGRLFF. The CDR3 DNA is TGTGCCACCAACCCCCAGCAAGGACAGGGGAGACTGTTTTTT.

For the CDR3, the DNA is TGTGCCAGCAGCTTACTCCAATTAAAGGGGGCCAATGAGCAGTTCTTC. The encoded protein is CASSLLQLKGANEQFF. The rearrangement joins TRBV7-8 to TRBJ2-1, with 7 nucleotides matching TRBD1. From germline, CDR1 is SGHVS and CDR2 FQNEAQ. V lost 2 bases and J lost 6; bases outside the gene matches: 10. The CDR3 is 16 residues long. The full variable domain, with the rest looked up from reference TRBV7-8 and TRBJ2-1, is GAGVSQSPRYKVAKRGQDVALRCDPISGHVSLFWYQQALGQGPEFLTYFQNEAQLDKSGLPSDRFFAERPEGSVSTLKIQRTQQEDSAVYLCASSLLQLKGANEQFFGPGTRLTVL.